This TCR beta chain was found in a study of identifying expanded T cells in peripheral blood. The method was immunoSEQ multiplex PCR; TCRdb's version includes in-frame clones alone and lacks a portion of them. The sample lists some 130,000 clones; around nine tenths were seen once. The CDR3 length is 15 residues. Germline V lookup: CDR1 MNHNS, CDR2 SASEGT. The V end was cut by 2 bases, the J end by 4 bases, with 15 bases between. In the case of this clone: Its antigen remains unidentified.

Study-wide points: Two-week clone count variance significantly increased as total template count grew.

The receptor was derived from a person aged 18 to 75 in good health. The sequenced sample was blood. The chain is built from TRBV6-1 and TRBJ2-7; D remains ambiguous. The CDR3 is CASSELPTEAYEQYF. In DNA form, the CDR3 reads TGTGCCAGCAGTGAACTCCCTACTGAGGCGTACGAGCAGTACTTC.